The subject of this entry is one T cell receptor (beta chain). The antigen it recognizes is unknown. No base quality information exists; no much larger clone differs at one position. Whole blood was collected in K2EDTA tubes by collaborating institutions according to the institutions' own protocols. Collaborator samples were shipped for TCRbeta analysis as frozen whole blood, isolated PBMCs, or DNA extracted from either sample type. TCRbeta CDR3 regions were amplified from genomic DNA using the immunoSEQ Assay, a bias-controlled multiplex PCR. The original methods were these. Within the assay, amplification of reference gene primers was used to estimate how many nucleated cells each sample contained. To quantify the absolute abundance of each unique TCRbeta CDR3 rearrangement, sequence reads were collapsed and filtered. Productive Simpson clonality was computed per sample as the square root of Simpson's diversity index over productive rearrangements. TCRdb's version of the immuneACCESS table is confined to in-frame rearrangements and falls short of the full clone set. An unresolved V gene accounts for under half of the shortfall where checked; the remainder is of unknown origin. D and trimming were read from the DNA, whereas the V and J calls and clone size are those reported in that table. Here the sample has around 220,000 clones; over 75% occur a single time. The ten largest clones represent approximately 5% of the sample.

From cysteine to phenylalanine, the CDR3 is 14 amino acids long. Of all the DNA, just the CDR3 is kept, 42 bases in frame from base 1. CDR1 and CDR2, looked up from the germline V gene, are SGHRS and YFSETQ. V loses 0 bases of germline sequence and J loses 7 bases, and the interval between the two ends is 11 bases. This entry comes from a study of blood T cell repertoires in COVID-19 (dated by TCRdb to the early 2020s). About the study as a whole: Samples from collaborators originated in the United States, Italy and Spain and spanned both the acute and convalescent phases of COVID-19. Subjects who had been exposed to COVID-19, were actively infected with it, or had recovered from it provided the deeply sampled blood TCRbeta repertoires that made up the dataset. The sample metadata nearly always contained a de-identified subject ID, COVID-19 status, age in years and sex. The repertoires were released in a freely available public database meant as a resource for research on the immune response to SARS-CoV-2. The samples were drawn from two sources: the first 160 participants of the ongoing ImmuneRACE study, and 950 to 1,500 subjects contributed by 6 global collaborators. HLA class I and class II types, where available, came from metadata supplied by the sample provider rather than from assay-based typing. The prospective study material was composed of cDNA or gDNA derived from T cells, B-cell-depleted T cells, or PBMCs.

What the work shows at the level of the full study, not this receptor alone: The quantity of clinical and demographic metadata differed by source and by participant and was supplied without curation.

Sample: peripheral blood. The clonotype originates from a human donor in a cohort sampled during active COVID-19. The chain is encoded by TRBV5-1 joined to TRBJ2-1, and perhaps TRBD2 as D gene, on 6 matching bases. The CDR3 loop reads CASSLARLGNEQFF. The nucleotides read TGCGCCAGCAGCTTGGCCCGACTAGGGAATGAGCAGTTCTTC.